A single sample gave rise to the 28 T cell receptor beta chains below, sequenced in a study of blood T cell repertoires in COVID-19. Measured with immunoSEQ multiplex PCR; TCRdb has only the in-frame clones, and not every one. The sample lists 200,000 to 250,000 clones, 92% seen once, with 0.95% to 1.5% in the top ten. The sample was peripheral blood. Receptors originate from a man aged 30 to 45 with acute or convalescent COVID-19.

The V call is TRBV12-3 or TRBV12-4, the J call TRBJ2-1; possible D gene TRBD2, 6 bases. V shed 3 bases and J shed 4 bases, with 7 bases lying between them. The length of the CDR3 is 13 residues. CDR3 coding DNA: TGTGCCAGCAGTTTGGGACTGTACAATGAGCAGTTCTTC. Residues: CASSLGLYNEQFF.

A note on this clone: The junction does not match germline at one end; this may be a read error. The V call is TRBV30, the J call TRBJ2-3; 10 bases line up with TRBD2. Per the germline V gene, CDR1 is GTSNPN and CDR2 is SVGIG (reference sequence). This CDR3 spans 15 amino acids. The CDR3 sequence: CAGSWTSGNTDTQYF. Here the CDR3 DNA reads TGTGCCGGGAGCTGGACTAGCGGAAACACAGATACGCAGTATTTT. Drawing the rest from reference TRBV30 and TRBJ2-3, the complete variable domain is SQTIHQWPATLVQPVGSPLSLECTVEGTSNPNLYWYRQAAGRGLQLLFYSVGIGQISSEVPQNLSASRPQDRQFILSSKKLLLSDSGFYLCAGSWTSGNTDTQYFGPGTRLTVL.

V gene TRBV19 combines with J gene TRBJ2-4; maybe TRBD2 (5 bases). Germline V gene lookup returns CDR1 LNHDA and CDR2 SQIVND (reference sequence). Trimming pared 0 bases from V and 0 bases from J, leaving 9 bases between. The CDR3 runs to 16 residues. In DNA form, the CDR3 reads TGTGCCAGTAGTATAGACGCCGGGGTAGCCAAAAACATTCAGTACTTC. This gives the protein CASSIDAGVAKNIQYF. Using reference TRBV19 and TRBJ2-4 for the parts outside the CDR3, the full variable domain is DGGITQSPKYLFRKEGQNVTLSCEQNLNHDAMYWYRQDPGQGLRLIYYSQIVNDFQKGDIAEGYSVSREKKESFPLTVTSAQKNPTAFYLCASSIDAGVAKNIQYFGAGTRLSVL.

The chain couples TRBV6-5 to TRBJ2-2, with no clear D. The length of the CDR3 is 13 residues. The V end lost 6 bases, the J end lost 2 bases, and 7 bases lay between the germline ends. The germline V gene encodes CDR1 MNHEY and CDR2 SVGAGI. The CDR3 DNA is TGTGCCAGCAGCCTCGTCAACACCGGGGAGCTGTTTTTT. Translated, it gives CASSLVNTGELFF.

The chain uses TRBV9 and TRBJ2-3; the D gene is possibly TRBD2 (6 bases). The CDR3 is 13 amino acids. V dropped 3 bases and J dropped 5 bases, with 10 bases sitting between them. Germline loops: CDR1 SGDLS, CDR2 YYNGEE. CDR3 loop: CASSGTGVDTQYF. The CDR3, as DNA: TGTGCCAGCAGCGGAACGGGGGTAGATACGCAGTATTTT.

This clone was seen once. The V gene is TRBV6-5, the J gene TRBJ2-7, with TRBD2 identical over 7 bases. CDR3 length: 15 residues. V shed 0 bases, J shed 6 bases, and the junction held 8 bases outside the gene matches. The germline CDR1 and CDR2 sequences are MNHEY and SVGAGI. CDR3 in DNA: TGTGCCAGCAGTTACTCGACGGGACTACGGGTCGAGCAGTACTTC. As protein: CASSYSTGLRVEQYF.

The chain couples TRBV2 to TRBJ2-4; 7 nucleotides agree with TRBD1. CDR1 and CDR2 (germline): SNHLY, FYNNEI. The trim removed 4 bases at V and 8 bases at J, leaving 5 bases unmatched. The CDR3 length is 13 residues. CDR3: CASSARGWDIQYF. CDR3 sequence (DNA): TGTGCCAGCAGTGCCAGGGGGTGGGACATTCAGTACTTC.

The chain joins TRBV28 to TRBJ1-1; 8 bases align to TRBD1. This CDR3 has 18 amino acids. The V and J ends lost 6 bases and 3 bases, in that order; junction bases with no gene match: 18. Per the germline V gene, CDR1 is MDHEN and CDR2 is SYDVKM. This CDR3 is CASRRPGAGGAPDTEAFF. As DNA, the CDR3 is TGTGCCAGCAGACGACCTGGGGCAGGGGGCGCTCCGGACACTGAAGCTTTCTTT.

A note on this clone: At the DNA level, this CDR3 is encoded by other sequences in the same sample as well. This chain links TRBV5-1 with TRBJ2-7; TRBD1 might be the D (5 bases). CDR1 and CDR2 (germline): SGHRS, YFSETQ. The length of the CDR3 is 12 residues. Between the trimmed V and J ends, which lost 4 bases and 4 bases, there was a span of 9 bases. The chain's CDR3 is CASSRGRYEQYF. The DNA for the CDR3 is TGCGCCAGCAGCAGGGGTAGGTACGAGCAGTACTTC.

V and J are TRBV29-1 and TRBJ1-1; D possibly corresponds to TRBD1 (5 bases). This CDR3 spans 12 amino acids. The V gene's germline CDR1 is SQVTM and CDR2 ANQGSEA. With 6 bases removed from V and 6 bases from J, the gap between germline ends came to 14 bases. In DNA form, the CDR3 reads TGCAGCGTCCGGCAGGGTAAGTCTGAAGCTTTCTTT. Its translation is CSVRQGKSEAFF.

This clone was recorded only once. The V gene is TRBV5-1, the J gene TRBJ2-3; no definite D call. The CDR3 length is 12 residues. With 0 bases removed from V and 6 bases from J, the gap between germline ends came to 5 bases. CDR1 and CDR2 (germline): SGHRS, YFSETQ. For the CDR3, the DNA is TGCGCCAGCAGCTTGGGTCAGGATACGCAGTATTTT. It yields the protein CASSLGQDTQYF.

This chain links TRBV6-5 with TRBJ1-4, with 8 bases fitting TRBD1. From germline, CDR1 is MNHEY and CDR2 SVGAGI. The CDR3 loop spans 14 amino acids. V shed 5 bases, J shed 8 bases, and the junction held 7 bases outside the gene matches. CDR3 sequence (DNA): TGTGCCAGCAGTAACAGACAGGGGACGGAAAAACTGTTTTTT. As protein: CASSNRQGTEKLFF.

This chain connects TRBV12-1 to TRBJ1-1. TRBV12-1 is reported as a pseudogene. The CDR3 contains 14 residues. CDR3 amino acids: CASSEVRQNTEAFF. The CDR3 DNA follows: TGTGCCAGCAGCGAGGTCCGGCAGAACACTGAAGCTTTCTTT.

The V gene is TRBV5-1, the J gene TRBJ2-6; no clear D. The CDR3 runs 12 residues. V was trimmed by 7 bases and J by 3 bases, leaving 5 bases between them. Germline CDR1 reads SGHRS; CDR2 reads YFSETQ. The CDR3 coding sequence is TGCGCCAGCGCCGGTGGGGCCAACGTCCTGACTTTC. This codes for CASAGGANVLTF. The full variable domain, with the rest looked up from reference TRBV5-1 and TRBJ2-6, is KAGVTQTPRYLIKTRGQQVTLSCSPISGHRSVSWYQQTPGQGLQFLFEYFSETQRNKGNFPGRFSGRQFSNSRSEMNVSTLELGDSALYLCASAGGANVLTFGAGSRLTVL.

This chain connects TRBV19 to TRBJ2-2; D is uncertain. Trimming stripped 3 bases from V and 0 bases from J, with 8 bases between. Per the germline V gene, CDR1 is LNHDA and CDR2 is SQIVND (reference sequence). The CDR3 runs 15 residues. The CDR3 region is CASSIERANTGELFF. The DNA for the CDR3 is TGTGCCAGTAGTATCGAGCGCGCGAACACCGGGGAGCTGTTTTTT. Drawing the rest from reference TRBV19 and TRBJ2-2, the complete variable domain is DGGITQSPKYLFRKEGQNVTLSCEQNLNHDAMYWYRQDPGQGLRLIYYSQIVNDFQKGDIAEGYSVSREKKESFPLTVTSAQKNPTAFYLCASSIERANTGELFFGEGSRLTVL.

This clone was counted a single time. The V gene is TRBV27, the J gene TRBJ2-1; 14 nucleotides agree with TRBD2. The junction had 5 bases not matched to a gene; V was cut back by 6 bases and J by 4 bases. The CDR3 has 16 amino acids. Germline CDR1 is MNHEY and CDR2 is SMNVEV (reference sequence). CDR3 in amino acids: CASRKTSGGGYNEQFF. The CDR3 DNA reads as TGTGCCAGCAGGAAGACTAGCGGGGGGGGATACAATGAGCAGTTCTTC.

The DNA of the CDR3 is TGTGCCAGCAGCCTAGCTAGGGGGTGGGACTCCTACAATGAGCAGTTCTTC. Protein: CASSLARGWDSYNEQFF. V and J are TRBV3-1 (or the pseudogene TRBV3-2) and TRBJ2-1, with a possible D match to TRBD1 (6 bases). V was clipped by 4 bases and J by 0 bases, with 16 bases between them. The CDR3 totals 17 residues. Germline CDR1 LGHDT, CDR2 YNNKEL (reference sequence).

The chain links TRBV28 to TRBJ1-4; no clear D gene. Germline V gives CDR1 MDHEN, CDR2 SYDVKM. The CDR3 is 14 residues long. Between the trimmed V and J ends, which lost 7 bases and 6 bases, there was a span of 15 bases. The CDR3 region is CASTLPAVDEKLFF. In nucleotides, the CDR3 is TGTGCCAGCACGTTACCAGCGGTTGATGAAAAACTGTTTTTT.

This clone came up once. V usage is TRBV5-6 and J usage is TRBJ1-3; 7 bases map to TRBD1. CDR3 length: 15 amino acids. Trimming took 6 bases from V and 4 from J; bases not matched to a gene: 10. CDR1 and CDR2 (germline): SGHDT, YYEEEE. The CDR3 loop reads CASTELPDRGNTIYF. The DNA for the CDR3 is TGTGCCAGCACCGAGTTACCGGACAGGGGAAACACCATATATTTT.

The V gene is TRBV3-1 (or the pseudogene TRBV3-2), the J gene TRBJ2-3, with D possibly TRBD2 on 7 matching bases. The V gene lost 3 bases and the J gene lost 5 bases, with 21 bases spanning the gap. CDR3 size: 17 residues. Germline values: CDR1 LGHDT, CDR2 YNNKEL (reference sequence). The chain's CDR3 is CASSHLGRGRGGDTQYF. As DNA, the CDR3 is TGTGCCAGCAGCCACTTGGGGCGGGGGCGTGGAGGAGATACGCAGTATTTT.

The rearrangement links TRBV19 to TRBJ1-3; possible D gene TRBD1, 5 bases. This CDR3 is 15 amino acids long. V was pared by 6 bases and J by 0 bases, with 12 bases between. Per the germline V gene, CDR1 is LNHDA and CDR2 is SQIVND (reference sequence). CDR3 coding DNA: TGTGCCAGTAGACCGGGACTTAGCTCTGGAAACACCATATATTTT. Translated: CASRPGLSSGNTIYF.

V and J are TRBV6-5 and TRBJ2-7, with TRBD1 matching 8 bases. Looked up from germline, CDR1 is MNHEY and CDR2 is SVGAGI. V was pared by 7 bases and J by 0 bases, with 5 bases of the junction left unmatched. The CDR3 covers 14 residues. The CDR3 nucleotides are TGTGCCAGCATCCGGGACAGGAGCTCCTACGAGCAGTACTTC. This codes for CASIRDRSSYEQYF.

The sample holds one count of this clone. The chain has TRBV5-6 and TRBJ1-2; 7 bases are shared with TRBD1. After removal of 0 bases from V and 14 bases from J, the junction contained 4 bases not matched to a gene. The CDR3 totals 11 residues. Germline CDR1 and CDR2: SGHDT and YYEEEE. The CDR3 is CASSLEGARTF. As DNA, the CDR3 is TGTGCCAGCAGCTTGGAGGGGGCGCGAACCTTC.

The J gene is TRBJ1-5, the V gene TRBV6-1; 8 positions match TRBD1. CDR3 length: 15 amino acids. Per germline, CDR1 MNHNS and CDR2 SASEGT. The V gene end was trimmed by 3 bases and the J gene end by 6 bases; junction bases not matched to a gene: 7. The DNA of the CDR3 is TGTGCCAGCAGTGAGGGGTCAGGGGGCAGTCAGCCCCAGCATTTT. Protein product: CASSEGSGGSQPQHF.

The chain has TRBV12-2 and TRBJ2-7; TRBD2 is the table's D call and was not checked against the DNA. TRBV12-2 is a listed pseudogene. The CDR3 totals 14 residues. The CDR3 DNA reads TGTGCAAGTGGTGACGGGAGATCCGCCTACGAGCAGTACTTC. Protein product: CASGDGRSAYEQYF.

This sequence joins TRBV4-2 and TRBJ1-1, with 9 positions matching TRBD1. The CDR3 is 17 amino acids. Per the germline V gene, CDR1 is LGHNA and CDR2 is YNFKEQ. J lost 1 base, V lost 3 bases, and 9 bases had no gene match. CDR3: CASSHNPGQGTNTEAFF. CDR3 nucleotides: TGTGCCAGCAGCCACAATCCGGGACAGGGCACGAACACTGAAGCTTTCTTT.

The chain recombines TRBV5-5 with TRBJ2-7; unclear D gene. The length of the CDR3 is 14 residues. Germline V gene sequence: CDR1 SGHKS, CDR2 YYEKEE (reference sequence). V gave up 2 bases and J gave up 3 bases, with 12 bases separating them. In DNA form, the CDR3 reads TGTGCCAGCAGCTTTCCGAACAGTAACTACGAGCAGTACTTC. Residues: CASSFPNSNYEQYF.

This clone showed up just a few times. This sequence joins TRBV7-8 and TRBJ1-6; TRBD1 might be the D (5 bases). This CDR3 has 15 residues. V dropped 0 bases and J dropped 7 bases, with 10 bases sitting between them. The germline V gene encodes CDR1 SGHVS and CDR2 FQNEAQ. For the CDR3, the DNA is TGTGCCAGCAGCTTAGCGCTGTCAGGGAATTCACCCCTCCACTTT. It is translated as CASSLALSGNSPLHF.